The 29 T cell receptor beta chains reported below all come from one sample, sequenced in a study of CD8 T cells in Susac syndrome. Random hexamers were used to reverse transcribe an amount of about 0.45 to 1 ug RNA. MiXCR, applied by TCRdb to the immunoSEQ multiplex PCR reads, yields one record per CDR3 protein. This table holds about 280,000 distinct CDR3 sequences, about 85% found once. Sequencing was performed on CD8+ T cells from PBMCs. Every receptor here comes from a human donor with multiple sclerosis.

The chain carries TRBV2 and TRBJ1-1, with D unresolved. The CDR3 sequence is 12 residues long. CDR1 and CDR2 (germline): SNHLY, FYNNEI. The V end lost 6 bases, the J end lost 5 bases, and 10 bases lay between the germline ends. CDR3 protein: CASRLSGTEAFF. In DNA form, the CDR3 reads TGTGCCAGCAGGCTTTCGGGGACTGAAGCTTTCTTT.

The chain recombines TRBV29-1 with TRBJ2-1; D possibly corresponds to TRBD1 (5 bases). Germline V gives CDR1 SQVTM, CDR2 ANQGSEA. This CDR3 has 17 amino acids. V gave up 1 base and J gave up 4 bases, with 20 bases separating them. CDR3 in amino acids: CSVEGSSGKGEYNEQFF. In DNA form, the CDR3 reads TGCAGCGTTGAAGGTTCCTCAGGGAAAGGAGAATACAATGAGCAGTTCTTC.

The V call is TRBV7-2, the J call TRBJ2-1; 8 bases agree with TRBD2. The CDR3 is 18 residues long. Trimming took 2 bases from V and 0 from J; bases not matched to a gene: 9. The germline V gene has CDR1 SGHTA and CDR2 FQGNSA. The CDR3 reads CASSLPGSGISSYNEQFF. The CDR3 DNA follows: TGTGCCAGCAGCTTACCGGGTAGCGGGATTAGCTCCTACAATGAGCAGTTCTTC.

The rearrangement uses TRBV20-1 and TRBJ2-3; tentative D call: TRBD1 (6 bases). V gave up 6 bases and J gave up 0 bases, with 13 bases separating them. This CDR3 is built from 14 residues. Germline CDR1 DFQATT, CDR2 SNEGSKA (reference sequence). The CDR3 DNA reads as TGCAGTGCGGATTGGGGGCCCAGCACAGATACGCAGTATTTT. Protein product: CSADWGPSTDTQYF.

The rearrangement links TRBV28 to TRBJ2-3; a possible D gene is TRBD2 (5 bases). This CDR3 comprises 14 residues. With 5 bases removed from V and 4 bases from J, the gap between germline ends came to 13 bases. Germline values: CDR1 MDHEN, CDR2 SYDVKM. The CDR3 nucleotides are TGTGCCAGCAGTCCTGGATGGGAGTCAGATACGCAGTATTTT. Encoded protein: CASSPGWESDTQYF.

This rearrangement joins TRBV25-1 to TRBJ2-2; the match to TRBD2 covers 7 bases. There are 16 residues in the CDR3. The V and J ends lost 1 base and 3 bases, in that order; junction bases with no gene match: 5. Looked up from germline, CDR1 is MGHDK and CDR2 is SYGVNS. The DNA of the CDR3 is TGTGCCAGCAGTGAATTAGCGGGTACGCACACCGGGGAGCTGTTTTTT. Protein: CASSELAGTHTGELFF.

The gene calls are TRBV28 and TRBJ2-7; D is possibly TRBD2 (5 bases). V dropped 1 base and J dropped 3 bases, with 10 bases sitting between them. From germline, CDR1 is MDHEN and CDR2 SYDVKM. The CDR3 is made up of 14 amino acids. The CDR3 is CASSLYRGLYEQYF. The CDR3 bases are TGTGCCAGCAGTTTATATCGCGGACTCTACGAGCAGTACTTC.

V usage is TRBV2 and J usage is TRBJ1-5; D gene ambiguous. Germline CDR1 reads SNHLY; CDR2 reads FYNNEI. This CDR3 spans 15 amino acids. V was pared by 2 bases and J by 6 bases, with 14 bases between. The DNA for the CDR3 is TGTGCCAGCAGTGAACGAGGGAGAGGTAGTCAGCCCCAGCATTTT. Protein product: CASSERGRGSQPQHF.

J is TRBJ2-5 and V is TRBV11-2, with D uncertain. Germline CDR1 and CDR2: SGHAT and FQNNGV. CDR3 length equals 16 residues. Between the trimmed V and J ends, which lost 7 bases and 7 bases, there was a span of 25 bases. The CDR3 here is CASTSPVKHRKGTQYF. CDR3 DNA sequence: TGTGCCAGCACCTCCCCAGTTAAGCACCGAAAGGGGACCCAGTACTTC.

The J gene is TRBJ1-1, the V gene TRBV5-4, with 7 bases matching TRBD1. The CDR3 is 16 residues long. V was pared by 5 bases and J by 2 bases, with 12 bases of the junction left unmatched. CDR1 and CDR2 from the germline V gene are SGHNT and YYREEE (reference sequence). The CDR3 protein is CASSYNGVGGNTEAFF. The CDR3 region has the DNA TGTGCCAGCAGTTACAACGGCGTAGGGGGCAACACTGAAGCTTTCTTT.

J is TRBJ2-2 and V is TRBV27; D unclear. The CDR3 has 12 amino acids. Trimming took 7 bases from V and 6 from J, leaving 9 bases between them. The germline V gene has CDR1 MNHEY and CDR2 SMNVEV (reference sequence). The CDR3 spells CASMDKPGELFF. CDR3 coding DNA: TGTGCCAGCATGGATAAGCCCGGGGAGCTGTTTTTT.

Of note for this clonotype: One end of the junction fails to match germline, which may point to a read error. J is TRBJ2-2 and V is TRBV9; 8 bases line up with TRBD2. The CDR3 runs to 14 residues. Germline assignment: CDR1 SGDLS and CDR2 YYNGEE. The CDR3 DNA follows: TGTGCCAGCAGCGGGGGTAGCGGGACCGGGGAGGTGTTTTTT. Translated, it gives CASSGGSGTGEVFF.

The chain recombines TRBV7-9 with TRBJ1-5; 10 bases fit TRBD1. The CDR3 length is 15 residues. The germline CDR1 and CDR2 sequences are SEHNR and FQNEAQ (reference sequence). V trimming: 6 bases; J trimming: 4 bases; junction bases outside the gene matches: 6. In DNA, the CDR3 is TGTGCCAGCAGACCAGGGACAGGGGAAAATCAGCCCCAGCATTTT. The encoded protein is CASRPGTGENQPQHF.

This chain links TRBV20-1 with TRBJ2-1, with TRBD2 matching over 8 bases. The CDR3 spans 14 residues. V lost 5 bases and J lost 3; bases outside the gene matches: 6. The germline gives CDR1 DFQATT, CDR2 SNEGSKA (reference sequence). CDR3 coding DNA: TGCAGTGCTGCCAGCGGGGGAGTCTACAATGAGCAGTTCTTC. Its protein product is CSAASGGVYNEQFF.

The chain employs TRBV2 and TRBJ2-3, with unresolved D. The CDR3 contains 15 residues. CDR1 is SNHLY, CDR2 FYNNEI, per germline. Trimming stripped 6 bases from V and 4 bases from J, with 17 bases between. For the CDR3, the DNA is TGTGCCAGCAGCAACCGGGCCATCCCAGCAGATACGCAGTATTTT. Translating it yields CASSNRAIPADTQYF.

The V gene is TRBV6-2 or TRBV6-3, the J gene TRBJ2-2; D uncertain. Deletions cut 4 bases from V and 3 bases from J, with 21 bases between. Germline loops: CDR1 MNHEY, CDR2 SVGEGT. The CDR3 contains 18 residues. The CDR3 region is CASSSRLTFREDTGELFF. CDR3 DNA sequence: TGTGCCAGCAGTTCCCGATTAACTTTCCGCGAGGACACCGGGGAGCTGTTTTTT.

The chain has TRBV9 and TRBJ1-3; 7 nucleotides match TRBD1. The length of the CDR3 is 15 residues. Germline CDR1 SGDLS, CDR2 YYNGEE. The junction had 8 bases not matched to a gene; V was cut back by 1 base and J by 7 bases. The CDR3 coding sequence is TGTGCCAGCAGCGTAACAGGGGCTACCGGGAACACCATATATTTT. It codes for CASSVTGATGNTIYF.

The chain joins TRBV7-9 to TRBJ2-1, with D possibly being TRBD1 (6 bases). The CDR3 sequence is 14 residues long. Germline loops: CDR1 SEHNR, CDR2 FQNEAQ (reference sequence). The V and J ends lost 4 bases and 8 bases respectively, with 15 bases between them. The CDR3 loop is CASSSPQGRHEQFF. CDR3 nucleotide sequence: TGTGCCAGCAGCTCTCCGCAGGGGCGACATGAGCAGTTCTTC.

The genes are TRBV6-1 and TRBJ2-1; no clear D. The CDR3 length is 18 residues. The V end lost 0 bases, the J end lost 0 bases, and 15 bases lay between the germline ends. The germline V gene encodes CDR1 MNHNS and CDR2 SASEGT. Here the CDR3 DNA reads TGTGCCAGCAGTGAAGCTATAACCATCCTAAGCTCCTACAATGAGCAGTTCTTC. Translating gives CASSEAITILSSYNEQFF.

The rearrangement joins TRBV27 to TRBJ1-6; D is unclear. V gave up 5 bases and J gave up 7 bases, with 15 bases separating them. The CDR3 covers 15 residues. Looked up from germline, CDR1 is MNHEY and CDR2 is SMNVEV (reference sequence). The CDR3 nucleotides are TGTGCCAGCAGTCTTTCCCAGTGGCCAAATTCACCCCTCCACTTT. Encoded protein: CASSLSQWPNSPLHF.

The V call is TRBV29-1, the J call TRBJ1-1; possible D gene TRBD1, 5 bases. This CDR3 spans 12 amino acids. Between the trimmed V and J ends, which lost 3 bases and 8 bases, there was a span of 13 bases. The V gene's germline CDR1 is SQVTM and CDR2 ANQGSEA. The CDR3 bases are TGCAGCGTTGATAGGCAGGGTGGGGAAGCTTTCTTT. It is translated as CSVDRQGGEAFF.

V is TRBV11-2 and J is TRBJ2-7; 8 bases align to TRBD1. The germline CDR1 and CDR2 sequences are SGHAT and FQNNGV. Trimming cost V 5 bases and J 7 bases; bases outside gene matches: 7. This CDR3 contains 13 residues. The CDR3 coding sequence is TGTGCCAGCAGCGCCGGACAGGGAGGAGAGCAGTACTTC. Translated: CASSAGQGGEQYF.

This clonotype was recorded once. CDR3 amino acids: CASRTGTQGNQPQHF. The CDR3 region has the DNA TGTGCCAGCAGAACCGGGACCCAAGGAAATCAGCCCCAGCATTTT. The chain recombines TRBV28 with TRBJ1-5; TRBD1 might be the D (5 bases). The V end was cut by 6 bases, the J end by 4 bases, with 16 bases between. This CDR3 has 15 amino acids. Germline V gene sequence: CDR1 MDHEN, CDR2 SYDVKM.

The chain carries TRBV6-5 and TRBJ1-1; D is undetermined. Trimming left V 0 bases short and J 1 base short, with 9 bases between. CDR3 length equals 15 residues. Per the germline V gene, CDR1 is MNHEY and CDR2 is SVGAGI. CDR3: CASSYSGGRNTEAFF. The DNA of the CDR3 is TGTGCCAGCAGTTACTCAGGAGGGAGGAACACTGAAGCTTTCTTT.

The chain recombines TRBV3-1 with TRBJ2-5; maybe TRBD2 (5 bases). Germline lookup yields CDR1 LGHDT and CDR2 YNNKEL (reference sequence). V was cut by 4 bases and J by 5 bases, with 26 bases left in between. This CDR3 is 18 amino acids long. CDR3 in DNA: TGTGCCAGCAGCCCTCCTCGGGATACCCGCACCGTTGGCGAGACCCAGTACTTC. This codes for CASSPPRDTRTVGETQYF.

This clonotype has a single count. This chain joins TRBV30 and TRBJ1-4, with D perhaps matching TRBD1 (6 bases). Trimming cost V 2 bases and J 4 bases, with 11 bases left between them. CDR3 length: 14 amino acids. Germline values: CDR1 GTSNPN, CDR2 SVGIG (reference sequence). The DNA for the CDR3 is TGTGCCTGGAGTTGGGGGGCGGGTAATGAAAAACTGTTTTTT. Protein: CAWSWGAGNEKLFF.

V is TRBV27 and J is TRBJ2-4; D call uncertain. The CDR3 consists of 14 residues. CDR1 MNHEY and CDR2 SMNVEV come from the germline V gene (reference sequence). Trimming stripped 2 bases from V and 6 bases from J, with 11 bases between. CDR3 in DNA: TGTGCCAGCAGTTTAATCGGGTCGGCAAACATTCAGTACTTC. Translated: CASSLIGSANIQYF.

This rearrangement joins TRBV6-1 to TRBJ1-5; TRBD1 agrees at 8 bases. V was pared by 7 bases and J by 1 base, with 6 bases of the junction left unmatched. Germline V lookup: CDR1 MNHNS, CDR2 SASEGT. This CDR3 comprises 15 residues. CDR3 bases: TGTGCCAGCATAAAACAGGGGGTGAGCAATCAGCCCCAGCATTTT. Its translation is CASIKQGVSNQPQHF.

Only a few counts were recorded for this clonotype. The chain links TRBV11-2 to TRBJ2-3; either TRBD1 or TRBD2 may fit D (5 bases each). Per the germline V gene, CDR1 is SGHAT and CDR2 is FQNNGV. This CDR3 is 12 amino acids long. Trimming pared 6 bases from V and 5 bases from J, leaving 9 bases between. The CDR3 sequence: CASRWGKDTQYF. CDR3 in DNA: TGTGCCAGCAGGTGGGGGAAAGATACGCAGTATTTT.